The clone carrying this T cell receptor beta chain was counted only a few times. Its matching antigen is unknown. The genes are named according to mouse. With the read ending 4 residues before the CDR3 end, the germline J gene is used to fill in that end. Trimming cost V 0 bases and J 2 bases; bases outside gene matches: 2. The germline V gene has CDR1 NNHDY and CDR2 SYVADS. This CDR3 spans 15 amino acids. The sample belongs to a study of CD8+ T cells in alopecia areata. The wider study: The authors grafted skin from approximately 6-12-month-old C3H/HeJ donors with spontaneous alopecia onto approximately 6-11-week-old female C3H/HeJ mice.

CD4, CD8alpha, NKG2D, NKG2ACE and other markers guided sorting of pooled cutaneous lymph node cells. RNA extraction and reverse transcription yielded cDNA as sequencing template. Clones were sequenced by immunoSEQ multiplex PCR, and TCRdb holds only the in-frame ones, with some missing. The specimen has approximately 300,000 clones, none found just once. Study-wide results and caveats: Against the mouse data, patients shared TCRs less clearly, possibly for HLA reasons. Tissue-resident alphabeta T cells belonging to normal skin likewise get sequenced within scalp specimens. More clonal than normal scalp was lesional scalp, particularly alopecia totalis/universalis.

Sequencing was done on a sample of CD4+ T cells sorted from a lymph node. The receptor was isolated from a C3H/HeJ mouse with alopecia areata. MHC haplotype of the mouse line: H2-k. This sequence joins TRBV13-3 and TRBJ2-1; 7 bases fit TRBD1. The CDR3 sequence: CASSDAGGYYAEQFF. Partial CDR3 DNA: TGTGCCAGCAGTGATGCAGGGGGTTACTATGCT.